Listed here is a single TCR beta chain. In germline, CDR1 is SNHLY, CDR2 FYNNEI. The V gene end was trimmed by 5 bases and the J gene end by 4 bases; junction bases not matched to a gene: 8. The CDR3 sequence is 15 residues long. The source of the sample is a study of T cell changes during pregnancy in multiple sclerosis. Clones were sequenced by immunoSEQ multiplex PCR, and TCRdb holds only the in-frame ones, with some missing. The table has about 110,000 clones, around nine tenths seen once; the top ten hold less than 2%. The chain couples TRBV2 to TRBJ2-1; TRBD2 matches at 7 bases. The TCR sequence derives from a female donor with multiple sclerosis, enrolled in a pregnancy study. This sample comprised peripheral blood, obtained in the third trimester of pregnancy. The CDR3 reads CASSPPTSRYNEQFF. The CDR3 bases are TGTGCCAGCAGTCCGCCGACTAGCCGGTACAATGAGCAGTTCTTC. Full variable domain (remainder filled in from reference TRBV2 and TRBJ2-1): EPEVTQTPSHQVTQMGQEVILRCVPISNHLYFYWYRQILGQKVEFLVSFYNNEISEKSEIFDDQFSVERPDGSNFTLKIRSTKLEDSAMYFCASSPPTSRYNEQFFGPGTRLTVL.